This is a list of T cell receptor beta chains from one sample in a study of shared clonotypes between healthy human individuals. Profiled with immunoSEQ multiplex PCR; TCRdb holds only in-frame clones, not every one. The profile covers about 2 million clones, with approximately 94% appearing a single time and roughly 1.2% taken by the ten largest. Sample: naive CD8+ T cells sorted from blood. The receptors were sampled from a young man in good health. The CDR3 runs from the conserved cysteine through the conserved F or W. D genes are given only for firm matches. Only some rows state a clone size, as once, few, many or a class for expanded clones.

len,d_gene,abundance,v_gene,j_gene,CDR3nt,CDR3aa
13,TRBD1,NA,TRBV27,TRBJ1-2,TGTGCCAGCAGCCGGACAGGCCTCGAAGGCTACACCTTC,CASSRTGLEGYTF
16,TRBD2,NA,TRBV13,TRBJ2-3,TGTGCCAGCAGCGATGGGACTAGCGGACCCACAGATACGCAGTATTTT,CASSDGTSGPTDTQYF
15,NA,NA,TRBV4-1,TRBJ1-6,TGCGCCAGCAGCTACAAAGACAGTTATAATTCACCCCTCCACTTT,CASSYKDSYNSPLHF
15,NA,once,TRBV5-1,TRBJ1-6,TGCGCCAGCAGCTTGGCGGCAGACTATAATTCACCCCTCCACTTT,CASSLAADYNSPLHF
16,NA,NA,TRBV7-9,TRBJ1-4,TGTGCCAGCAGCCCACCCAGGGGACTGGAAAATGAAAAACTGTTTTTT,CASSPPRGLENEKLFF
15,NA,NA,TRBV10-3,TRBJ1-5,TGTGCCATCAGTGAGGGAGGGAACGGCAATCAGCCCCAGCATTTT,CAISEGGNGNQPQHF
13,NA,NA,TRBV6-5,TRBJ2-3,TGTGCCAGCAGTTACTCTCAAGCAGATACGCAGTATTTT,CASSYSQADTQYF
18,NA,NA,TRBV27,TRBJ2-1,TGTGCCAGCAGTTTAATAGGGTCCGCATCGGCCCTCTACAATGAGCAGTTCTTC,CASSLIGSASALYNEQFF
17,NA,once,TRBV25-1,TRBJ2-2,TGTGCCAGCACCTTCGGCCCCCGGCTAATGAACACCGGGGAGCTGTTTTTT,CASTFGPRLMNTGELFF
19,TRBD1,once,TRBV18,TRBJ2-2,TGTGCCAGCTCACCACCCTATATCAGACAGGGCTTGAACACCGGGGAGCTGTTTTTT,CASSPPYIRQGLNTGELFF
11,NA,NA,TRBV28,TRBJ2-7,TGTGCCAGCAGTTCGCGGGACGGTCCTAACTTC,CASSSRDGPNF
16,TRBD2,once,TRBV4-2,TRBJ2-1,TGTGCCAGCAGCCAAGATGTGGGCGGGGGGATGGATGAGCAGTTCTTC,CASSQDVGGGMDEQFF
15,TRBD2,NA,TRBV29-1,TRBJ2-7,TGCAGCGTTCTTCTCCCTAGCGGGAGTGAGGACGAGCAGTACTTC,CSVLLPSGSEDEQYF
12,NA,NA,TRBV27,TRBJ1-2,TGTGCCAGCAGTTCCCTTTTAGGGGGCTACACCTTC,CASSSLLGGYTF
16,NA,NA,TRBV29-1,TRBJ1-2,TGCAGCGTTGAAGGGGGCGACGGGGCCAAGAGCTATGGCTACACCTTC,CSVEGGDGAKSYGYTF
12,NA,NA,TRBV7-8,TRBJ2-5,TGTGCCAGCAGCTTAGCAAAAGAGACCCAGTACTTC,CASSLAKETQYF
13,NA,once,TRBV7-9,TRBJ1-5,TGTGCCAGCAGCTTGGACGGCCCCACGCCCCAGCATTTT,CASSLDGPTPQHF
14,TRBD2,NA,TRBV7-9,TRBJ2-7,TGTGCCAGCAGCTCGACTAGCGGCGCCTACGAGCAGTACTTC,CASSSTSGAYEQYF
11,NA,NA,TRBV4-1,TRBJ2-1,TGCGCCAGCAGCCAAGAGGGTGCGCAGTTCTTC,CASSQEGAQFF
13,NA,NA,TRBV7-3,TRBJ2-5,TGTGCCAGCAGCTTATCCGGGCAAGAGACCCAGTACTTC,CASSLSGQETQYF
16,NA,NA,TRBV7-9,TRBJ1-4,TGTGCCAGCAGCTCGAACAGGTTCGCAACTAATGAAAAACTGTTTTTT,CASSSNRFATNEKLFF
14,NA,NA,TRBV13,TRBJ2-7,TGTGCCAGCAGCTTACGCGACCAATACTACGAGCAGTACTTC,CASSLRDQYYEQYF
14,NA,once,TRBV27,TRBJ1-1,TGTGCCAGCAGTTTGTTAAAGGGGTACACTGAAGCTTTCTTT,CASSLLKGYTEAFF
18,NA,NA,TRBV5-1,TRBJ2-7,TGCGCCAGCAGCTTGGCCTTTTCGGACTCTGCTTTCTCCTACGAGCAGTACTTC,CASSLAFSDSAFSYEQYF
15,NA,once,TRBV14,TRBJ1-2,TGTGCCAGCAGCCTCCCCACCGGGGATTTCTATGGCTACACCTTC,CASSLPTGDFYGYTF
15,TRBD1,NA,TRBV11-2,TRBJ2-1,TGTGCCAGCAGTTCTGACAGGGAATCCTACAATGAGCAGTTCTTC,CASSSDRESYNEQFF
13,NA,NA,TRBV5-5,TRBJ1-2,TGTGCCAGCAGCTTGTCGGGAAGCTATGGCTACACCTTC,CASSLSGSYGYTF
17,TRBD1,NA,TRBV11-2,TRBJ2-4,TGTGCCAGCAGCTTCCGGGACAGGGTCCTAGCCAAAAACATTCAGTACTTC,CASSFRDRVLAKNIQYF
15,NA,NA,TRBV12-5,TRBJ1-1,TGTGCTAGTGGTCTCACAGGGCCGGTTTGGGCTGAAGCTTTCTTT,CASGLTGPVWAEAFF
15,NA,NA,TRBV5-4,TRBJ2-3,TGTGCCAGCAATCGAGTAGGGGGAGACACAGATACGCAGTATTTT,CASNRVGGDTDTQYF
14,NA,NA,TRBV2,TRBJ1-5,TGTGCCAGCAGTGACGGAGATAGCAATCAGCCCCAGCATTTT,CASSDGDSNQPQHF
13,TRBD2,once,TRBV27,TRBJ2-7,TGTGCCAGCAGTTTGCAGCGGGGCTACGAGCAGTACTTC,CASSLQRGYEQYF
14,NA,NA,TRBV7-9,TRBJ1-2,TGTGCCAGCAGCGGGAAGGGGCCCAACTATGGCTACACCTTC,CASSGKGPNYGYTF
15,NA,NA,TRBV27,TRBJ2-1,TGTGCCAGCAGTGGGCAGGACGCTGTGCTGGCTGAGCAGTTCTTC,CASSGQDAVLAEQFF
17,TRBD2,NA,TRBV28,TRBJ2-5,TGTGCCAGCAGCTCTGGACTAGCGGGAGTGTACCAAGAGACCCAGTACTTC,CASSSGLAGVYQETQYF
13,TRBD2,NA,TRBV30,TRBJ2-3,TGTGCCTGGAGTCACGGGGGGACAGATACGCAGTATTTT,CAWSHGGTDTQYF
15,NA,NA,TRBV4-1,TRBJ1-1,TGCGCCAGCAGCCCAATGACAGGCGAGAACACTGAAGCTTTCTTT,CASSPMTGENTEAFF
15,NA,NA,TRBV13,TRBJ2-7,TGTGCCAGCAGCTTAGAAGAGGGAGGGGGGTCAAAGCAGTACTTC,CASSLEEGGGSKQYF
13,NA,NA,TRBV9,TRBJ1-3,TGTGCCAGCGGAGGGGATACTGGAAACACCATATATTTT,CASGGDTGNTIYF
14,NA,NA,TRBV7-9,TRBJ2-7,TGTGCCAGCAGCTTAGGGGACGGACTCTACGAGCAGTACTTC,CASSLGDGLYEQYF
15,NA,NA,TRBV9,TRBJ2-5,TGTGCCAGCAGCGAGCCCCGGGGGAGTTCGGAGACCCAGTACTTC,CASSEPRGSSETQYF
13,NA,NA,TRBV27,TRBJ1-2,TGTGCCAGCTCCTGGGGGGTAAACTATGGCTACACCTTC,CASSWGVNYGYTF
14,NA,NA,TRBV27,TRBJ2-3,TGTGCCAGCAGTTTAGTCAGGTTTTCCGATACGCAGTATTTT,CASSLVRFSDTQYF
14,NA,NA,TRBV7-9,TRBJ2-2,TGTGCCAGCAGCTCGGACTATTTGCCCGGGGAGCTGTTTTTT,CASSSDYLPGELFF
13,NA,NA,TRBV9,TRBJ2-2,TGTGCCAGCAGCGTAGGCGGGGACCGGGAGCTGTTTTTT,CASSVGGDRELFF
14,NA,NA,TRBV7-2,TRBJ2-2,TGTGCCAGCAGCTCAGAGGGGAACACCGGGGAGCTGTTTTTT,CASSSEGNTGELFF
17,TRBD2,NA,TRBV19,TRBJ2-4,TGTGCCAGTAGTATAGGCGGACTAGCGGGGGGTCCGGGCATTCAGTACTTC,CASSIGGLAGGPGIQYF
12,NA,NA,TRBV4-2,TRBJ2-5,TGTGCCAGCAGCCAAGACCTAGAGACCCAGTACTTC,CASSQDLETQYF
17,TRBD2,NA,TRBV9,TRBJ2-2,TGTGCCAGCAGCCCCTCCCGGACTAGCGGGGACACCGGGGAGCTGTTTTTT,CASSPSRTSGDTGELFF
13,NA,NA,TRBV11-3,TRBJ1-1,TGTGCCAGCAGCTTATCAGGGAACACTGAAGCTTTCTTT,CASSLSGNTEAFF
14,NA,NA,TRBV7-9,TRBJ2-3,TGTGCCAGCAGCCAACGATCTAACACAGATACGCAGTATTTT,CASSQRSNTDTQYF
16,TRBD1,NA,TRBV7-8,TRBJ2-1,TGTGCCAGCAGCTTAGATGGACAGGTATTCCAAAATGAGCAGTTCTTC,CASSLDGQVFQNEQFF